These 24 T cell receptor beta chains were all obtained from the same sample, sequenced in a study of blood T cell repertoires in COVID-19. Assay used: immunoSEQ multiplex PCR; TCRdb lists only in-frame clones, some missing. The sample lists roughly 120,000 clones; about 90% were seen once. Input material: peripheral blood. These receptors all come from a man between 65 and 85 years old who had recovered from COVID-19.

CDR3 loop: CASSEMARVTPFF. The CDR3 DNA sequence: TGTGCCAGCAGTGAAATGGCTCGGGTTACTCCGTTCTTC. The chain recombines TRBV25-1 with TRBJ2-1; D unresolved. The V end lost 2 bases, the J end lost 15 bases, and 17 bases lay between the germline ends. The CDR3 consists of 13 residues. Germline CDR1 MGHDK, CDR2 SYGVNS.

This clone was recorded a few times. The chain combines TRBV28 with TRBJ2-7, with 9 bases identical to TRBD1. Germline V gene data show CDR1 as MDHEN and CDR2 as SYDVKM. V shed 10 bases and J 4 bases; nucleotides not matched to a gene: 11. The CDR3 sequence is 14 residues long. In DNA form, the CDR3 reads TGTGCCACCACGTGGGGGACAGGGAGGTACGAGCAGTACTTC. The encoded protein is CATTWGTGRYEQYF.

The genes are TRBV4-1 and TRBJ2-7; 12 bases are a match to TRBD1. Germline-derived CDR1 and CDR2 are MGHRA and YSYEKL. The CDR3 loop spans 15 amino acids. J lost 7 bases, V lost 4 bases, and 8 bases had no gene match. As DNA, the CDR3 is TGCGCCAGCAGCCCAATGGGACAGGGGGCCCGAGAGCAGTACTTC. It translates to CASSPMGQGAREQYF.

CDR3 coding DNA: TGTGCCAGCAGCTTAGGACAGACATACACCGGGGAGCTGTTTTTT. Residues: CASSLGQTYTGELFF. The rearrangement joins TRBV7-3 to TRBJ2-2; D is perhaps TRBD1 (6 bases). Germline V lookup: CDR1 SGHTA, CDR2 FQGTGA. Trimming left V 2 bases short and J 3 bases short, with 10 bases between. This CDR3 comprises 15 residues.

The genes are TRBV7-8 and TRBJ1-2; D is perhaps TRBD1 (5 bases). Trimming took 0 bases from V and 8 from J, leaving 22 bases between them. CDR3 size: 17 residues. Germline CDR1 and CDR2: SGHVS and FQNEAQ. The CDR3 nucleotides are TGTGCCAGCAGCTTAGCGAAGGGGCAACCTGTCGGCGACGGCTACACCTTC. Translation: CASSLAKGQPVGDGYTF.

The CDR3 DNA reads TGTGCCAGCTCACCGGCCGGGACCAGCGGGTCCCATGAGCAGTTCTTC. It specifies CASSPAGTSGSHEQFF. This rearrangement joins TRBV18 to TRBJ2-1; TRBD2 is a possible D gene (6 bases). V gave up 3 bases and J gave up 8 bases, with 20 bases separating them. CDR3 length equals 16 residues. Germline assignment: CDR1 KGHSH and CDR2 LQKENI.

This clone has just one count. The chain combines TRBV4-2 with TRBJ2-7; 10 nucleotides match TRBD2. The germline V gene encodes CDR1 LGHNA and CDR2 YNFKEQ. The CDR3 loop spans 19 amino acids. V lost 2 bases to trimming and J lost 2 bases; unmatched junction nucleotides: 15. The CDR3 sequence is CASSQKGLADTEGAYEQYF. Written as DNA, the CDR3 is TGTGCCAGCAGCCAAAAAGGACTAGCGGATACAGAAGGGGCCTACGAGCAGTACTTC.

The CDR3 DNA reads as TGTGCCAGCAGCACAGAGTATGGCTACACCTTC. Its protein is CASSTEYGYTF. This sequence joins TRBV6-5 and TRBJ1-2; D is undetermined. The CDR3 is 11 amino acids. With 6 bases removed from V and 5 bases from J, the gap between germline ends came to 7 bases. Germline V CDR1 and CDR2: MNHEY, SVGAGI.

The chain is built from TRBV29-1 and TRBJ2-7; possible D gene TRBD1, 7 bases. CDR1 and CDR2 from the germline V gene are SQVTM and ANQGSEA. V was shortened by 4 bases and J by 2 bases, with 12 bases between the two germline ends. This CDR3 comprises 13 residues. CDR3 DNA: TGCAGCGTTGGCGGGACAGAGGCCTACGAGCAGTACTTC. Translated: CSVGGTEAYEQYF.

The chain couples TRBV2 to TRBJ2-7; D may be TRBD2 (6 bases). V lost 7 bases to trimming and J lost 12 bases, with 25 bases between them. The CDR3 covers 14 residues. CDR1 is SNHLY and CDR2 is FYNNEI in the germline V gene. This CDR3 reads CASTLFQAGRGWYF. As DNA, the CDR3 is TGTGCCAGCACTTTGTTCCAAGCGGGCCGAGGGTGGTACTTC.

The chain has TRBV7-3 and TRBJ2-2; 9 nucleotides align to TRBD2. The J segment lost 6 bases and the V segment lost 2 bases, leaving 4 bases of the junction unmatched. Per the germline V gene, CDR1 is SGHTA and CDR2 is FQGTGA. The CDR3 length is 15 residues. This CDR3 is CASSLLAGIAGELFF. Written as DNA, the CDR3 is TGTGCCAGCAGCTTACTAGCGGGAATCGCCGGGGAGCTGTTTTTT.

The chain couples TRBV11-2 to TRBJ2-1; 9 bases are a match to TRBD1. The germline CDR1 and CDR2 sequences are SGHAT and FQNNGV. This CDR3 is built from 15 residues. The V gene end was trimmed by 4 bases and the J gene end by 4 bases; junction bases not matched to a gene: 5. The CDR3 DNA reads as TGTGCCAGCAGCTCGACAGGGGGAGCATACAATGAGCAGTTCTTC. Translated: CASSSTGGAYNEQFF.

The chain is built from TRBV12-3 or TRBV12-4 and TRBJ2-5; D is possibly TRBD2 (6 bases). The CDR3 has 12 amino acids. V gave up 6 bases and J gave up 7 bases, with 12 bases separating them. CDR3 region: CASSRDWGTQYF. As DNA, the CDR3 is TGTGCCAGCAGCAGGGACTGGGGGACCCAGTACTTC.

This clone showed up many times. This chain links TRBV4-1 with TRBJ1-2, with a tentative D call TRBD1 (6 bases). V lost 3 bases, J lost 4 bases, and 18 bases lay in between. Germline CDR1 MGHRA, CDR2 YSYEKL. The CDR3 spans 16 residues. CDR3 DNA sequence: TGCGCCAGCAGCCATCCCCCCCCCAGGGGCCGCTATGGCTACACCTTC. As protein: CASSHPPPRGRYGYTF.

This chain joins TRBV2 and TRBJ2-7, with 12 nucleotides matching TRBD1. This CDR3 is 14 amino acids long. With 8 bases clipped from V and 7 bases from J, the junction kept 9 bases outside the gene matches. Germline V gives CDR1 SNHLY, CDR2 FYNNEI. CDR3 DNA: TGTGCCAGCCCCAAGGGACAGGGGGCGCGGGAGCAGTACTTC. Translating gives CASPKGQGAREQYF.

The chain combines TRBV6-5 with TRBJ2-2, with D hard to call. The CDR3 extends over 14 amino acids. Germline V CDR1 and CDR2: MNHEY, SVGAGI. V shed 7 bases and J shed 4 bases, with 13 bases lying between them. The CDR3 is CASTPRVSTGELFF. The CDR3 bases are TGTGCCAGCACCCCCCGGGTTTCCACCGGGGAGCTGTTTTTT.

The chain employs TRBV18 and TRBJ2-3; the D gene is possibly TRBD1 (6 bases). The CDR3 totals 14 residues. Germline V gene data show CDR1 as KGHSH and CDR2 as LQKENI. Trimming removed 0 bases from V and 6 bases from J, with 10 bases in between. CDR3 nucleotide sequence: TGTGCCAGCTCACCACCTTCAGGGGAGGATACGCAGTATTTT. It yields the protein CASSPPSGEDTQYF.

This chain connects TRBV11-2 to TRBJ1-1; D might be TRBD1 (6 bases). There are 15 residues in the CDR3. V was shortened by 5 bases and J by 1 base, with 14 bases between the two germline ends. CDR1 is SGHAT, CDR2 FQNNGV, per germline. Written as DNA, the CDR3 is TGTGCCAGCAGCGCCCGACAGGCGGCGAACACTGAAGCTTTCTTT. Encoded protein: CASSARQAANTEAFF.

The chain is built from TRBV28 and TRBJ2-7; tentatively, D is TRBD2 (5 bases). The ends were cut back, 5 bases at V and 2 bases at J, with 10 bases in the middle. The CDR3 runs 13 residues. Germline V lookup: CDR1 MDHEN, CDR2 SYDVKM. The CDR3 region has the DNA TGTGCCAGCAGTATACTAGAGACCTACGAGCAGTACTTC. Translating it yields CASSILETYEQYF.

The genes are TRBV4-1 and TRBJ2-5, with D perhaps matching TRBD2 (7 bases). This CDR3 is 18 amino acids long. In germline, CDR1 is MGHRA, CDR2 YSYEKL. Between the trimmed V and J ends, which lost 0 bases and 3 bases, there was a span of 20 bases. CDR3 sequence: CASSQDPGAGEYEETQYF. The CDR3 region has the DNA TGCGCCAGCAGCCAAGACCCAGGGGCGGGAGAGTATGAAGAGACCCAGTACTTC.

The CDR3 loop is CAGGPVNQPQHF. DNA for the CDR3: TGTGCCGGAGGGCCGGTCAACCAGCCCCAGCATTTT. The chain has TRBV28 and TRBJ1-5, with D uncertain. Per germline, CDR1 MDHEN and CDR2 SYDVKM. V lost 11 bases, J lost 7 bases, and 15 bases lay in between. The CDR3 totals 12 residues.

This chain's CDR3 is CASSQEPTGTIYEQYF. The CDR3 nucleotides read TGCGCCAGCAGCCAAGAACCCACAGGGACGATCTACGAGCAGTACTTC. This chain links TRBV4-1 with TRBJ2-7; D possibly corresponds to TRBD1 (6 bases). This CDR3 region has 16 residues. CDR1 and CDR2 from the germline V gene are MGHRA and YSYEKL. Trimming cost V 0 bases and J 3 bases, with 15 bases left between them.

CDR3 region: CATSGIGQGGWTTNEKLFF. The CDR3 region has the DNA TGTGCCACCAGTGGGATTGGACAGGGCGGGTGGACAACTAATGAAAAACTGTTTTTT. The chain combines TRBV24-1 with TRBJ1-4; TRBD1 aligns across 8 bases. The CDR3 is 19 amino acids. V was pared by 5 bases and J by 0 bases, with 13 bases of the junction left unmatched. CDR1 KGHDR and CDR2 SFDVKD come from the germline V gene.

This chain joins TRBV18 and TRBJ1-1; a possible D gene is TRBD1 (6 bases). CDR1 and CDR2 (germline): KGHSH, LQKENI. The CDR3 covers 16 residues. V gave up 6 bases and J gave up 0 bases, with 17 bases separating them. CDR3 region: CASSPKTTGMNTEAFF. The CDR3 nucleotides read TGTGCCAGCTCCCCCAAAACGACAGGAATGAACACTGAAGCTTTCTTT.